Listed here are 21 T cell receptor beta chains from one sample, sequenced in a study of cytomegalovirus exposure and HLA in healthy donors. 60 Vbeta and 13 Jbeta primers were used in PCR. TCRdb's copy holds only in-frame clones and misses some; the assay was immunoSEQ multiplex PCR. This sample carries around 60,000 clones, more than 60% of them seen once, and the ten largest clones take roughly 50%. Material: PBMCs. The source is a man over 45 in good health and CMV-seropositive.

To note about this clone: One end of the junction is discordant with germline, which a read error may explain. The V gene is TRBV7-9, the J gene TRBJ2-7; 8 nucleotides agree with TRBD1. CDR3 length equals 13 residues. From germline, CDR1 is SEHNR and CDR2 FQNEAQ (reference sequence). This CDR3 reads CSSSRDRSYEQYF. As DNA, the CDR3 is TGTTCCAGCAGCCGGGACAGGAGCTACGAGCAGTACTTC.

This chain connects TRBV28 to TRBJ1-2; 9 bases map to TRBD1. Looked up from germline, CDR1 is MDHEN and CDR2 is SYDVKM. J gave up 9 bases and V 6 bases, and 14 bases lay outside the gene matches. The CDR3 runs to 15 residues. The CDR3 DNA reads TGTGCCAGCAGGGGACAGGGCGCAGGAGCTATCAGCTACACCTTC. It is translated as CASRGQGAGAISYTF.

The chain employs TRBV9 and TRBJ2-2, with TRBD2 matching 8 bases. The CDR3 totals 16 residues. CDR1 is SGDLS and CDR2 is YYNGEE in the germline V gene. V was clipped by 0 bases and J by 4 bases; unmatched bases: 5. Written as DNA, the CDR3 is TGTGCCAGCAGCGTAGGCCGGGGGGGCACCACCGGGGAGCTGTTTTTT. Translating gives CASSVGRGGTTGELFF. Combining the CDR3 with reference TRBV9 and TRBJ2-2 gives the whole variable domain DSGVTQTPKHLITATGQRVTLRCSPRSGDLSVYWYQQSLDQGLQFLIQYYNGEERAKGNILERFSAQQFPDLHSELNLSSLELGDSALYFCASSVGRGGTTGELFFGEGSRLTVL.

The table lists this clone with a few counts. The CDR3 nucleotides read TGTGCCAGCATTCGACAGGCTTCATCTAATGAAGCTTTCTTT. This translates into CASIRQASSNEAFF. V is TRBV6-5 and J is TRBJ1-1, with D tentatively TRBD1 (6 bases). This CDR3 is 14 amino acids long. CDR1 and CDR2 from the germline V gene are MNHEY and SVGAGI. V shed 7 bases and J shed 7 bases, with 19 bases lying between them.

The chain employs TRBV7-8 and TRBJ2-7; the match to TRBD1 covers 9 bases. Trimming removed 4 bases from V and 6 bases from J; junction bases left unmatched: 13. CDR3 length: 16 amino acids. CDR1 is SGHVS, CDR2 FQNEAQ, per germline. The CDR3 protein is CASSYGRRTGVGEQYF. Written as DNA, the CDR3 is TGTGCCAGCAGCTACGGCCGACGGACAGGGGTGGGCGAGCAGTACTTC.

J is TRBJ2-1 and V is TRBV5-5; D possibly corresponds to TRBD1 (6 bases). The CDR3 is made up of 15 amino acids. Germline V gene lookup returns CDR1 SGHKS and CDR2 YYEKEE (reference sequence). Deletions cut 2 bases from V and 4 bases from J, with 13 bases between. Here the CDR3 DNA reads TGTGCCAGCAGCTTCTTGGCTGGACAGTACAATGAGCAGTTCTTC. Protein: CASSFLAGQYNEQFF.

In regard to this clone: At one boundary the junction diverges from the germline segment, which might be a read error. The chain recombines TRBV2 with TRBJ1-1; weak D call: TRBD1 (5 bases). This CDR3 spans 14 amino acids. CDR1 and CDR2 (germline): SNHLY, FYNNEI. The CDR3: CGSSVGRGTTEAFF. CDR3 sequence (DNA): TGTGGCAGCAGTGTAGGGAGGGGCACCACTGAAGCTTTCTTT. Using reference TRBV2 and TRBJ1-1 for the parts outside the CDR3, the full variable domain is EPEVTQTPSHQVTQMGQEVILRCVPISNHLYFYWYRQILGQKVEFLVSFYNNEISEKSEIFDDQFSVERPDGSNFTLKIRSTKLEDSAMYFCGSSVGRGTTEAFFGQGTRLTVV.

The chain carries TRBV5-1 and TRBJ2-1, with TRBD1 matching over 8 bases. The CDR3 totals 15 residues. CDR1 SGHRS and CDR2 YFSETQ come from the germline V gene. V was clipped by 1 base and J by 6 bases; unmatched bases: 6. CDR3 residues: CASSLRPDRGNEQFF. As DNA, the CDR3 is TGCGCCAGCAGCTTGCGCCCCGACAGGGGCAATGAGCAGTTCTTC. The complete variable domain, with remaining parts taken from reference TRBV5-1 and TRBJ2-1, reads KAGVTQTPRYLIKTRGQQVTLSCSPISGHRSVSWYQQTPGQGLQFLFEYFSETQRNKGNFPGRFSGRQFSNSRSEMNVSTLELGDSALYLCASSLRPDRGNEQFFGPGTRLTVL.

This chain links TRBV19 with TRBJ2-3, with D hard to call. Germline CDR1 and CDR2: LNHDA and SQIVND (reference sequence). The CDR3 has 14 amino acids. The V end was cut by 6 bases, the J end by 3 bases, with 13 bases between. The CDR3 sequence is CASRPPGSTDTQYF. Here the CDR3 DNA reads TGTGCCAGTAGGCCGCCCGGGTCAACAGATACGCAGTATTTT.

This chain joins TRBV9 and TRBJ2-1; 7 bases map to TRBD2. This CDR3 has 13 amino acids. Unmatched junction bases numbered 4, after V lost 2 bases and J lost 8 bases. Germline-derived CDR1 and CDR2 are SGDLS and YYNGEE. The CDR3 sequence: CASSVDGLDEQFF. The CDR3 DNA sequence: TGTGCCAGCAGCGTGGACGGACTAGATGAGCAGTTCTTC.

J is TRBJ2-2 and V is TRBV29-1; TRBD2 matches at 7 bases. The CDR3 has 16 residues. V trimming: 4 bases; J trimming: 4 bases; junction bases outside the gene matches: 12. CDR1 is SQVTM and CDR2 is ANQGSEA in the germline V gene. The CDR3, as DNA: TGCAGCGTTGGACGCGGGGGTGCCTACGCCACCGGGGAGCTGTTTTTT. Translating gives CSVGRGGAYATGELFF.

This chain uses TRBV30 with TRBJ1-6; 9 nucleotides align to TRBD1. This CDR3 is 15 amino acids long. With 2 bases clipped from V and 10 bases from J, the junction kept 9 bases outside the gene matches. The germline gives CDR1 GTSNPN, CDR2 SVGIG (reference sequence). CDR3 in amino acids: CAWSSFRDRDSPLHF. The CDR3 DNA sequence: TGTGCCTGGAGTAGCTTCCGGGACAGGGACTCACCCCTCCACTTT.

This clone was detected a few times. The chain is built from TRBV19 and TRBJ1-6; 7 bases map to TRBD1. Trimming took 7 bases from V and 9 from J; bases not matched to a gene: 12. The germline gives CDR1 LNHDA, CDR2 SQIVND (reference sequence). CDR3 length equals 15 residues. For the CDR3, the DNA is TGTGCCAGTACCGAACTAGACAGGGACGGTTCACCCCTCCACTTT. Amino acid sequence: CASTELDRDGSPLHF. Filled out from reference TRBV19 and TRBJ1-6, the complete variable domain reads DGGITQSPKYLFRKEGQNVTLSCEQNLNHDAMYWYRQDPGQGLRLIYYSQIVNDFQKGDIAEGYSVSREKKESFPLTVTSAQKNPTAFYLCASTELDRDGSPLHFGNGTRLTVT.

This chain links TRBV23-1 with TRBJ2-1, with D hard to call. TRBV23-1 falls under the ORF class, with uncertain function. The germline V and J ends were trimmed by 9 bases and 8 bases, with 5 bases remaining between them. This CDR3 has 9 amino acids. CDR3 nucleotide sequence: TGCGCCAGGTGGCATGAGCAGTTCTTC. The encoded protein is CARWHEQFF.

For the CDR3, the DNA is TGTGCCAGCGGGAAAGCGGCCACCTACGAGCAGTACTTC. This encodes CASGKAATYEQYF. This sequence joins TRBV2 and TRBJ2-7; weak D call: TRBD2 (5 bases). V was pared by 8 bases and J by 2 bases, with 13 bases between. Germline CDR1 and CDR2: SNHLY and FYNNEI. The CDR3 contains 13 residues.

This chain links TRBV6-5 with TRBJ1-1; possible D gene TRBD1, 6 bases. CDR3 length: 14 amino acids. V lost 2 bases and J 1 base, leaving 8 bases between the germline ends. The V gene's germline CDR1 is MNHEY and CDR2 SVGAGI. CDR3: CASSYLQGNTEAFF. In nucleotides, the CDR3 is TGTGCCAGCAGTTACCTACAGGGGAACACTGAAGCTTTCTTT.

The chain employs TRBV28 and TRBJ2-7; 13 nucleotides line up with TRBD2. CDR1 is MDHEN, CDR2 SYDVKM, per germline. CDR3 length equals 15 residues. V lost 8 bases to trimming and J lost 5 bases; unmatched junction nucleotides: 9. The CDR3 DNA sequence: TGTGCCAGCCTAAAACCCGGGACTAGCGGGAACGAGCAGTACTTC. The encoded protein is CASLKPGTSGNEQYF. The variable domain in full, completed from reference TRBV28 and TRBJ2-7, reads DVKVTQSSRYLVKRTGEKVFLECVQDMDHENMFWYRQDPGLGLRLIYFSYDVKMKEKGDIPEGYSVSREKKERFSLILESASTNQTSMYLCASLKPGTSGNEQYFGPGTRLTVT.

The chain couples TRBV7-2 to TRBJ2-3; TRBD1 is a possible D gene (5 bases). The CDR3 covers 12 residues. Germline V gene lookup returns CDR1 SGHTA and CDR2 FQGNSA. V was shortened by 1 base and J by 11 bases, with 10 bases between the two germline ends. The CDR3 coding sequence is TGTGCCAGCAGCTTAGGAGCCCAGGGGCAGTATTTT. This gives the protein CASSLGAQGQYF.

The V gene is TRBV7-3, the J gene TRBJ2-1, with TRBD2 identical over 14 bases. The germline V gene has CDR1 SGHTA and CDR2 FQGTGA. V shed 4 bases, J shed 0 bases, and the junction held 8 bases outside the gene matches. This CDR3 is built from 19 residues. The CDR3 protein is CASSSLGTSGGSSYNEQFF. Written as DNA, the CDR3 is TGTGCCAGCAGCTCTCTTGGGACTAGCGGGGGCAGCTCCTACAATGAGCAGTTCTTC.

The chain recombines TRBV6-6 with TRBJ2-2, with 10 nucleotides matching TRBD1. J gave up 6 bases and V 4 bases, and 5 bases lay outside the gene matches. The germline V gene has CDR1 MNHNY and CDR2 SVGAGI (reference sequence). This CDR3 has 15 amino acids. The CDR3 bases are TGTGCCAGCAGTTCGCCGGGGACAGGGGCCGGGGAGCTGTTTTTT. Translated: CASSSPGTGAGELFF.

This chain uses TRBV5-1 with TRBJ2-3; no reliable D call. This CDR3 has 15 residues. Germline assignment: CDR1 SGHRS and CDR2 YFSETQ. V was pared by 2 bases and J by 0 bases, with 10 bases between. The CDR3 here is CASSFLAPSTDTQYF. CDR3 sequence (DNA): TGCGCCAGCAGCTTTTTAGCACCAAGCACAGATACGCAGTATTTT.